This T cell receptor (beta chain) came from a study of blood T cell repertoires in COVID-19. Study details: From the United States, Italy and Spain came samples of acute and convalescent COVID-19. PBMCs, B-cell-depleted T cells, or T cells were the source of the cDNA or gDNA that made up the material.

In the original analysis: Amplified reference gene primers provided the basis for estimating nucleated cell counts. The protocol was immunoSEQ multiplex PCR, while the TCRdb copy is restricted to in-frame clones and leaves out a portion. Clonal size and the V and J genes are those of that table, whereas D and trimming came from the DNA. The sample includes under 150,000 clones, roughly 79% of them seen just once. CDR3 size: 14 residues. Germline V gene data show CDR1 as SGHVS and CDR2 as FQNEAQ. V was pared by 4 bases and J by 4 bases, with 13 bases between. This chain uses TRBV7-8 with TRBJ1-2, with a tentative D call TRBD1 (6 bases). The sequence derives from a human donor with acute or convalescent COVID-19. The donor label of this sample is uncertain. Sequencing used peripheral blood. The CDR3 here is CASSYREGVYGYTF. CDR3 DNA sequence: TGTGCCAGCAGCTACAGGGAGGGGGTCTATGGCTACACCTTC.